This T cell receptor beta chain was recorded in a study of T-cell memory formation after mild COVID-19. Overall study context: Across donors, TCR clusters were largely donor specific. Findings of the study overall: Nothing showed for sure that second-wave clones peaking on day 37 were SARS-CoV-2 specific. CD4+ contracting clones were found mainly in CM and EM, and CD8+ ones in EMRA.

A 5'RACE reaction primed in the constant segment made cDNA libraries of TCR alpha and TCR beta, and these carried sample barcodes and UMIs. TCRdb called the 5' RACE reads again in MiXCR, with one record for every CDR3 protein. The top ten hold approximately 21% of the sample, which has 290,000 or so distinct CDR3 sequences, approximately 19% seen once. The J segment lost 3 bases and the V segment lost 8 bases, leaving 8 bases of the junction unmatched. The CDR3 length is 14 residues. Germline lookup yields CDR1 SGHTA and CDR2 FQGNSA. Only a few counts were recorded for this clonotype. Its antigen is undetermined.

The chain is built from TRBV7-2 and TRBJ2-3; 7 bases match TRBD2. This sequence originates from a man in his late teens or twenties who had mild COVID-19 (a few samples of this study predate the infection). Cell type and time point are not known. Sequencing used PBMCs or a T cell subset sorted from them (not recorded which). The CDR3 coding sequence is TGTGCCAGCGCCCCGGGACTAACGACAGATACGCAGTATTTT. Its protein is CASAPGLTTDTQYF.